This is a list of T cell receptor beta chains from one sample in a study of T cells in Graves' hyperthyroidism and ophthalmopathy. Using its own MiXCR run on the multiplex PCR reads, TCRdb lists one record per CDR3 protein. The sample records under 350,000 distinct CDR3 sequences, about a sixth being singletons. The sample comprised blood. These receptors all come from a woman aged 55-69 years with Graves' ophthalmopathy. Each CDR3 is given with its conserved first and last residue. The order of the fields is CDR3 length, clone size, D gene, V gene, J gene, CDR3 protein, CDR3 DNA. A D gene is named only where the DNA matches it firmly. Part of the rows lack a size; the others show once, few, many or a class for expanded clones.

len: 14; abundance: -; d_gene: TRBD1; v_gene: TRBV20-1; j_gene: TRBJ2-5; CDR3aa: CSARDSQGMETQYF; CDR3nt: TGCAGTGCTCGGGACAGTCAGGGGATGGAGACCCAGTACTTC
len: 14; abundance: many; d_gene: -; v_gene: TRBV2; j_gene: TRBJ2-1; CDR3aa: CASRTLDPYNEQFF; CDR3nt: TGTGCCAGCAGAACTCTAGATCCCTACAATGAGCAGTTCTTC
len: 13; abundance: many; d_gene: -; v_gene: TRBV19; j_gene: TRBJ1-1; CDR3aa: CASSMNANTEAFF; CDR3nt: TGTGCCAGTAGTATGAACGCGAACACTGAAGCTTTCTTT
len: 14; abundance: many; d_gene: -; v_gene: TRBV6-1; j_gene: TRBJ2-3; CDR3aa: CASSEPGVADTQYF; CDR3nt: TGTGCCAGCAGTGAACCGGGAGTAGCAGATACGCAGTATTTT
len: 17; abundance: many; d_gene: TRBD2; v_gene: TRBV28; j_gene: TRBJ2-5; CDR3aa: CASSLWLAGSTQETQYF; CDR3nt: TGTGCCAGCAGTTTGTGGCTAGCGGGTTCTACTCAAGAGACCCAGTACTTC
len: 16; abundance: -; d_gene: -; v_gene: TRBV19; j_gene: TRBJ1-4; CDR3aa: CAVQDSLFATNEKLFF; CDR3nt: TGTGCCGTCCAGGACAGTCTTTTTGCAACTAATGAAAAACTGTTTTTT
len: 16; abundance: many; d_gene: -; v_gene: TRBV4-2; j_gene: TRBJ1-2; CDR3aa: CASSQDQGKGDYGYTF; CDR3nt: TGTGCCAGCAGCCAAGATCAGGGAAAGGGTGACTATGGCTACACCTTC
len: 15; abundance: -; d_gene: -; v_gene: TRBV5-1; j_gene: TRBJ1-4; CDR3aa: CASSYGQSSNEKLFF; CDR3nt: TGCGCCAGCAGCTACGGACAGAGCTCTAATGAAAAACTGTTTTTT
len: 13; abundance: -; d_gene: -; v_gene: TRBV7-2; j_gene: TRBJ1-2; CDR3aa: CASSFAGSNGYTF; CDR3nt: TGTGCCAGCAGCTTCGCAGGGTCCAATGGCTACACCTTC
len: 14; abundance: -; d_gene: -; v_gene: TRBV11-2; j_gene: TRBJ2-6; CDR3aa: CASSLLSGANVLTF; CDR3nt: TGTGCCAGCAGTCTTTTATCTGGGGCCAACGTCCTGACTTTC
len: 14; abundance: many; d_gene: -; v_gene: TRBV12-3/TRBV12-4; j_gene: TRBJ1-1; CDR3aa: CASSHYRRDTEAFF; CDR3nt: TGTGCCAGCAGCCACTACCGGAGGGACACTGAAGCTTTCTTT
len: 15; abundance: few; d_gene: -; v_gene: TRBV27; j_gene: TRBJ1-4; CDR3aa: CASSSRDGINEKLFF; CDR3nt: TGTGCCAGCAGTTCGCGGGACGGAATAAATGAAAAACTGTTTTTT
len: 14; abundance: -; d_gene: -; v_gene: TRBV30; j_gene: TRBJ2-1; CDR3aa: CAWSFSAGGNEQFF; CDR3nt: TGTGCCTGGAGTTTCTCAGCAGGGGGGAATGAGCAGTTCTTC
len: 14; abundance: many; d_gene: TRBD1; v_gene: TRBV28; j_gene: TRBJ2-5; CDR3aa: CASKTGGSQETQYF; CDR3nt: TGTGCCAGCAAGACAGGGGGTTCACAAGAGACCCAGTACTTC
len: 16; abundance: -; d_gene: -; v_gene: TRBV5-4; j_gene: TRBJ2-3; CDR3aa: CASSWGVRKSTDTQYF; CDR3nt: TGTGCCAGCAGCTGGGGGGTGCGAAAAAGCACAGATACGCAGTATTTT
len: 15; abundance: -; d_gene: -; v_gene: TRBV7-9; j_gene: TRBJ2-7; CDR3aa: CASSVGIQGIYEQYF; CDR3nt: TGTGCCAGCAGCGTAGGAATCCAGGGAATATACGAGCAGTACTTC
len: 15; abundance: many; d_gene: -; v_gene: TRBV12-3/TRBV12-4; j_gene: TRBJ1-2; CDR3aa: CASSPLGGSVYGYTF; CDR3nt: TGTGCCAGCAGCCCTCTGGGGGGCAGCGTCTATGGCTACACCTTC
len: 13; abundance: many; d_gene: -; v_gene: TRBV7-2; j_gene: TRBJ1-3; CDR3aa: CASSTPRRNTIYF; CDR3nt: TGTGCCAGCAGCACACCCCGGAGAAACACCATATATTTT
len: 12; abundance: -; d_gene: -; v_gene: TRBV11-2; j_gene: TRBJ2-2; CDR3aa: CASSTRVGELFF; CDR3nt: TGTGCCAGCAGCACTCGAGTCGGGGAGCTGTTTTTT
len: 15; abundance: many; d_gene: -; v_gene: TRBV5-6; j_gene: TRBJ1-1; CDR3aa: CASSPFRRLNTEAFF; CDR3nt: TGTGCCAGCAGCCCCTTTAGGAGGTTGAACACTGAAGCTTTCTTT
len: 15; abundance: -; d_gene: -; v_gene: TRBV27; j_gene: TRBJ1-6; CDR3aa: CASGLGMPYNSPLHF; CDR3nt: TGTGCCAGCGGTCTGGGAATGCCCTATAATTCACCCCTCCACTTT
len: 17; abundance: many; d_gene: TRBD1; v_gene: TRBV6-2/TRBV6-3; j_gene: TRBJ1-1; CDR3aa: CASSYLGQGVSGTEAFF; CDR3nt: TGTGCCAGCAGTTACCTCGGACAGGGGGTAAGTGGCACTGAAGCTTTCTTT
len: 12; abundance: many; d_gene: -; v_gene: TRBV2; j_gene: TRBJ2-7; CDR3aa: CASTVSSYEQYF; CDR3nt: TGTGCCAGCACGGTGAGCTCCTACGAGCAGTACTTC
len: 14; abundance: many; d_gene: -; v_gene: TRBV10-1; j_gene: TRBJ1-1; CDR3aa: CASSDSGTNTEAFF; CDR3nt: TGCGCCAGCAGTGACTCAGGGACGAACACTGAAGCTTTCTTT
len: 15; abundance: many; d_gene: TRBD2; v_gene: TRBV7-3; j_gene: TRBJ2-7; CDR3aa: CASSESSGFSYEQYF; CDR3nt: TGTGCCAGCAGCGAATCTAGCGGGTTCTCCTACGAGCAGTACTTC
len: 12; abundance: many; d_gene: -; v_gene: TRBV14; j_gene: TRBJ2-5; CDR3aa: CASSQHLETQYF; CDR3nt: TGTGCCAGCAGCCAACACCTAGAGACCCAGTACTTC
len: 15; abundance: many; d_gene: TRBD2; v_gene: TRBV27; j_gene: TRBJ2-1; CDR3aa: CASSPAGGSYNEQFF; CDR3nt: TGTGCCAGCAGCCCAGCGGGGGGCTCCTACAATGAGCAGTTCTTC
len: 12; abundance: -; d_gene: -; v_gene: TRBV19; j_gene: TRBJ2-1; CDR3aa: CASSFRGYEQFF; CDR3nt: TGTGCCAGTAGTTTCAGGGGTTATGAGCAGTTCTTC
len: 19; abundance: -; d_gene: -; v_gene: TRBV6-1; j_gene: TRBJ2-7; CDR3aa: CASSERYFGNRERNYEQYF; CDR3nt: TGTGCCAGCAGTGAACGGTACTTCGGTAACAGGGAGCGGAACTACGAGCAGTACTTC
len: 11; abundance: few; d_gene: -; v_gene: TRBV29-1; j_gene: TRBJ1-4; CDR3aa: CSVLYNEKLFF; CDR3nt: TGCAGCGTTCTGTATAATGAAAAACTGTTTTTT
len: 14; abundance: few; d_gene: -; v_gene: TRBV30; j_gene: TRBJ2-2; CDR3aa: CAWSVHAGSGELFF; CDR3nt: TGTGCCTGGAGTGTACACGCGGGGTCCGGGGAGCTGTTTTTT
len: 13; abundance: few; d_gene: -; v_gene: TRBV19; j_gene: TRBJ1-5; CDR3aa: CASSMGGNQPQHF; CDR3nt: TGTGCCAGTAGTATGGGGGGTAATCAGCCCCAGCATTTT
len: 14; abundance: few; d_gene: -; v_gene: TRBV15; j_gene: TRBJ2-1; CDR3aa: CATSRERRRGEQFF; CDR3nt: TGTGCCACCAGCAGAGAGCGACGTCGGGGGGAGCAGTTCTTC
len: 14; abundance: many; d_gene: TRBD1; v_gene: TRBV20-1; j_gene: TRBJ1-1; CDR3aa: CSATTGGPNTEAFF; CDR3nt: TGCAGTGCTACGACAGGGGGGCCGAACACTGAAGCTTTCTTT
len: 13; abundance: many; d_gene: -; v_gene: TRBV13; j_gene: TRBJ2-7; CDR3aa: CASSQAQDHEQYF; CDR3nt: TGTGCCAGCAGCCAAGCACAGGACCACGAGCAGTACTTC
len: 12; abundance: -; d_gene: -; v_gene: TRBV10-3; j_gene: TRBJ2-1; CDR3aa: CAISLLYNEQFF; CDR3nt: TGTGCCATCAGTCTACTCTACAATGAGCAGTTCTTC
len: 13; abundance: -; d_gene: TRBD1; v_gene: TRBV19; j_gene: TRBJ2-1; CDR3aa: CASTPTGDNEQFF; CDR3nt: TGTGCCAGTACTCCGACAGGGGATAATGAGCAGTTCTTC
len: 14; abundance: many; d_gene: -; v_gene: TRBV29-1; j_gene: TRBJ1-1; CDR3aa: CSVLKGIWNTEAFF; CDR3nt: TGCAGCGTTTTAAAGGGGATATGGAACACTGAAGCTTTCTTT
len: 15; abundance: many; d_gene: TRBD1; v_gene: TRBV6-1; j_gene: TRBJ2-7; CDR3aa: CASSYTQGSGYEQYF; CDR3nt: TGTGCCAGCAGTTACACACAGGGGTCCGGCTACGAGCAGTACTTC
len: 14; abundance: many; d_gene: TRBD1; v_gene: TRBV18; j_gene: TRBJ1-6; CDR3aa: CASSPTDRDSPLHF; CDR3nt: TGTGCCAGCTCACCCACGGACAGGGACTCACCCCTCCACTTT
len: 15; abundance: many; d_gene: TRBD1; v_gene: TRBV5-4; j_gene: TRBJ1-2; CDR3aa: CASSTKRQGVSGYTF; CDR3nt: TGTGCCAGCAGCACCAAAAGACAGGGGGTCTCTGGCTACACCTTC
len: 17; abundance: -; d_gene: TRBD2; v_gene: TRBV14; j_gene: TRBJ2-7; CDR3aa: CASSPTGTSGRGNEQYF; CDR3nt: TGTGCCAGCAGCCCAACAGGGACTAGCGGGAGAGGGAACGAGCAGTACTTC
len: 13; abundance: -; d_gene: -; v_gene: TRBV20-1; j_gene: TRBJ1-5; CDR3aa: CSARGAGNQPQHF; CDR3nt: TGCAGTGCTAGGGGCGCCGGCAATCAGCCCCAGCATTTT